Shown below are 18 T cell receptor beta chains from a single sample sequenced in a study of cytomegalovirus exposure and HLA in healthy donors. PCR was performed using 60 Vbeta and 13 Jbeta primers. TCRdb's copy holds only in-frame clones and misses some; the assay was immunoSEQ multiplex PCR. The sample gives tens of thousands of clones, approximately 84% of which show up once; roughly 2% is in the top ten. The sample taken for sequencing was PBMCs. The source is a man younger than 30 in good health and CMV-seronegative.

The chain recombines TRBV2 with TRBJ1-4; tentatively, D is TRBD1 (5 bases). V dropped 6 bases and J dropped 3 bases, with 11 bases sitting between them. Germline loops: CDR1 SNHLY, CDR2 FYNNEI. The CDR3 runs to 14 residues. CDR3 nucleotides: TGTGCCAGCAGACCAGGGTCGGCTAATGAAAAACTGTTTTTT. This gives the protein CASRPGSANEKLFF. Drawing the rest from reference TRBV2 and TRBJ1-4, the complete variable domain is EPEVTQTPSHQVTQMGQEVILRCVPISNHLYFYWYRQILGQKVEFLVSFYNNEISEKSEIFDDQFSVERPDGSNFTLKIRSTKLEDSAMYFCASRPGSANEKLFFGSGTQLSVL.

V and J are TRBV5-1 and TRBJ2-2, with TRBD1 identical over 7 bases. CDR1 is SGHRS, CDR2 YFSETQ, per germline. CDR3 length equals 14 residues. J lost 4 bases, V lost 7 bases, and 7 bases had no gene match. The CDR3 region is CASGVTGTTGELFF. CDR3 DNA: TGCGCCAGCGGGGTGACAGGGACCACCGGGGAGCTGTTTTTT.

The chain uses TRBV28 and TRBJ1-1; unclear D gene. The CDR3 runs 13 residues. Looked up from germline, CDR1 is MDHEN and CDR2 is SYDVKM. Trimming took 1 base from V and 6 from J, leaving 9 bases between them. DNA of the CDR3: TGTGCCAGCAGTTTATTAGGGAGGGCTGAAGCTTTCTTT. This codes for CASSLLGRAEAFF.

This chain links TRBV7-2 with TRBJ2-7, with D maybe TRBD1 (6 bases). V was trimmed by 3 bases and J by 6 bases, leaving 15 bases between them. CDR3 length equals 14 residues. The germline V gene encodes CDR1 SGHTA and CDR2 FQGNSA. CDR3 in DNA: TGTGCCAGCAGCTTCAACAGGGTTCCAGCCGAGCAGTACTTC. Its translation: CASSFNRVPAEQYF.

This clone was seen a few times. This sequence joins TRBV29-1 and TRBJ1-1; D possibly corresponds to TRBD1 (5 bases). This CDR3 spans 13 amino acids. Germline V lookup: CDR1 SQVTM, CDR2 ANQGSEA. Trimming left V 3 bases short and J 0 bases short, with 8 bases between. CDR3 sequence: CSVETAMNTEAFF. The CDR3 DNA is TGCAGCGTTGAGACAGCCATGAACACTGAAGCTTTCTTT.

The chain couples TRBV12-5 to TRBJ1-1; D remains ambiguous. Trimming took off 0 bases at V and 3 bases at J, with 8 bases between the two ends. The CDR3 loop spans 14 amino acids. Germline V gives CDR1 LGHNT, CDR2 FRNRAP. CDR3 nucleotide sequence: TGTGCTAGTGGTTTGGTACCTCGGGACACTGAAGCTTTCTTT. Its translation is CASGLVPRDTEAFF.

The V gene is TRBV27, the J gene TRBJ2-7; 9 bases align to TRBD1. Unmatched junction bases numbered 9, after V lost 5 bases and J lost 4 bases. This CDR3 is 15 amino acids long. CDR1 MNHEY and CDR2 SMNVEV come from the germline V gene (reference sequence). CDR3 sequence (DNA): TGTGCCAGCAGTCCCCGACAGGGGGTCTCTTACGAGCAGTACTTC. It translates to CASSPRQGVSYEQYF.

The chain couples TRBV29-1 to TRBJ2-7; TRBD2 aligns across 7 bases. The V gene end was trimmed by 4 bases and the J gene end by 5 bases; junction bases not matched to a gene: 11. CDR1 SQVTM and CDR2 ANQGSEA come from the germline V gene. The CDR3 has 14 residues. The CDR3 reads CSVGGGGKYDEQYF. The DNA of the CDR3 is TGCAGCGTTGGTGGGGGAGGGAAGTACGACGAGCAGTACTTC.

The J gene is TRBJ2-3, the V gene TRBV5-1; 7 nucleotides align to TRBD2. This CDR3 comprises 14 residues. CDR1 is SGHRS and CDR2 is YFSETQ in the germline V gene. J was trimmed by 4 bases and V by 2 bases; bases with no gene match: 4. CDR3 amino acids: CASSFPREPDTQYF. CDR3 DNA sequence: TGCGCCAGCAGCTTCCCGCGGGAGCCAGATACGCAGTATTTT.

The chain joins TRBV14 to TRBJ2-2, with TRBD2 matching over 9 bases. Germline V gives CDR1 SGHDN, CDR2 FVKESK. There are 14 residues in the CDR3. J was trimmed by 7 bases and V by 4 bases; bases with no gene match: 4. CDR3 amino acids: CASSRWTSVGELFF. The CDR3 coding sequence is TGTGCCAGCAGCCGCTGGACTAGCGTCGGGGAGCTGTTTTTT.

This clone was counted only a few times. The chain carries TRBV9 and TRBJ1-1, with 8 bases that match TRBD1. The CDR3 is 13 amino acids. Germline values: CDR1 SGDLS, CDR2 YYNGEE. J lost 4 bases, V lost 1 base, and 0 bases had no gene match. CDR3 in DNA: TGTGCCAGCAGCGTAACAGGGGGCACTGAAGCTTTCTTT. It yields the protein CASSVTGGTEAFF.

This rearrangement joins TRBV29-1 to TRBJ2-7, with 10 positions matching TRBD1. The CDR3 spans 13 residues. The J segment lost 5 bases and the V segment lost 4 bases, leaving 5 bases of the junction unmatched. CDR1 is SQVTM and CDR2 is ANQGSEA in the germline V gene. The CDR3 nucleotides are TGCAGCGTTGGGGACAGGGGAGCCCACGAGCAGTACTTC. Its translation is CSVGDRGAHEQYF.

The chain recombines TRBV5-1 with TRBJ2-3; 14 positions match TRBD2. V trimming: 2 bases; J trimming: 1 base; junction bases outside the gene matches: 6. Germline V gives CDR1 SGHRS, CDR2 YFSETQ. The CDR3 has 18 residues. The DNA of the CDR3 is TGCGCCAGCAGCTTCGGGACTAGCGGGAGAAAGGGCACAGATACGCAGTATTTT. It specifies CASSFGTSGRKGTDTQYF.

The rearrangement joins TRBV5-4 to TRBJ1-1; tentative D call: TRBD1 (6 bases). The CDR3 extends over 15 amino acids. Deletions cut 4 bases from V and 3 bases from J, with 16 bases between. The germline gives CDR1 SGHNT, CDR2 YYREEE (reference sequence). The CDR3 here is CASSPLQGLDTEAFF. As DNA, the CDR3 is TGTGCCAGCAGCCCCCTACAGGGTTTGGACACTGAAGCTTTCTTT.

The chain is built from TRBV5-1 and TRBJ2-1; D might be TRBD2 (6 bases). The CDR3 has 16 amino acids. Germline-derived CDR1 and CDR2 are SGHRS and YFSETQ. V shed 0 bases and J shed 1 base, with 11 bases lying between them. The CDR3 DNA is TGCGCCAGCAGCTTGGTCGGGGGTGTATCCTACAATGAGCAGTTCTTC. Residues: CASSLVGGVSYNEQFF.

In DNA form, the CDR3 reads TGTGCCAGCAGCTTAGTAGGGGGGGGTTCTGAGCAGTTCTTC. This codes for CASSLVGGGSEQFF. The J gene is TRBJ2-1, the V gene TRBV11-3; a possible D gene is TRBD2 (7 bases). Germline CDR1 SGHNT, CDR2 YENEEA. The CDR3 consists of 14 residues. V was shortened by 1 base and J by 9 bases, with 13 bases between the two germline ends.

The rearrangement uses TRBV7-9 and TRBJ2-6; 9 nucleotides line up with TRBD1. The CDR3 runs 18 residues. V shed 5 bases, J shed 1 base, and the junction held 9 bases outside the gene matches. In germline, CDR1 is SEHNR, CDR2 FQNEAQ (reference sequence). The CDR3 protein is CASSANRGLASGANVLTF. CDR3 DNA sequence: TGTGCCAGCAGCGCCAACAGGGGGCTCGCATCTGGGGCCAACGTCCTGACTTTC.

This clone was recorded once. This chain connects TRBV27 to TRBJ2-1; D possibly corresponds to TRBD2 (6 bases). Germline V CDR1 and CDR2: MNHEY, SMNVEV (reference sequence). This CDR3 is built from 16 residues. V was shortened by 0 bases and J by 3 bases, with 12 bases between the two germline ends. Here the CDR3 reads CASSLSTGDHYNEQFF. The CDR3, as DNA: TGTGCCAGCAGTTTATCGACGGGAGATCACTACAATGAGCAGTTCTTC.